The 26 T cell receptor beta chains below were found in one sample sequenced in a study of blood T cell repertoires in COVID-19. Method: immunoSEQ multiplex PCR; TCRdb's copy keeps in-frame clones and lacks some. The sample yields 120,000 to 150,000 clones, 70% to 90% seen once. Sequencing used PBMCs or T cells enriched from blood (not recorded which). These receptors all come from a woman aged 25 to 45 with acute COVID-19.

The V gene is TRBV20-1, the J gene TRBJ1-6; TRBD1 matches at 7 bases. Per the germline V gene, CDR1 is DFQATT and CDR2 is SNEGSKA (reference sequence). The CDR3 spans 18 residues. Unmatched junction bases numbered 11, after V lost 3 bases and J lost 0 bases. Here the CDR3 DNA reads TGCAGTGCTAGTCGTTCACAGGGGTTTGGCTCCTATAATTCACCCCTCCACTTT. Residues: CSASRSQGFGSYNSPLHF.

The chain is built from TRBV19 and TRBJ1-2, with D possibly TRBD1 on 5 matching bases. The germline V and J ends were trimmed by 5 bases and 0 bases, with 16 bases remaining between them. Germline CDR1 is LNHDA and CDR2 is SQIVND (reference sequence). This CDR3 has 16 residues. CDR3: CASSSQTERANYGYTF. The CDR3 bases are TGTGCCAGTAGTTCTCAGACAGAGCGAGCTAACTATGGCTACACCTTC. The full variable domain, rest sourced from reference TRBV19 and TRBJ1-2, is DGGITQSPKYLFRKEGQNVTLSCEQNLNHDAMYWYRQDPGQGLRLIYYSQIVNDFQKGDIAEGYSVSREKKESFPLTVTSAQKNPTAFYLCASSSQTERANYGYTFGSGTRLTVV.

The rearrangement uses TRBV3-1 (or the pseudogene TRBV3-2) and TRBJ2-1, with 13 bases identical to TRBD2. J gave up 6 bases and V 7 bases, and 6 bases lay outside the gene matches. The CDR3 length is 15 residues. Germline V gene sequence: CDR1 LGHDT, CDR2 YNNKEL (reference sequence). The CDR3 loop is CASTKLAGGGNEQFF. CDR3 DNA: TGTGCCAGCACAAAACTAGCGGGAGGGGGCAATGAGCAGTTCTTC.

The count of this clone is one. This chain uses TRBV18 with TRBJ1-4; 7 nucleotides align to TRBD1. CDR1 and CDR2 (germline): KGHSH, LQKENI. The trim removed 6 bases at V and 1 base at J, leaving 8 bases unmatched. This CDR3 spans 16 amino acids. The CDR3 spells CASSTAWTGTNEKLFF. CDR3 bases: TGTGCCAGCTCGACCGCATGGACAGGAACTAATGAAAAACTGTTTTTT. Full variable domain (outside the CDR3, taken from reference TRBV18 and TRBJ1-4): NAGVMQNPRHLVRRRGQEARLRCSPMKGHSHVYWYRQLPEEGLKFMVYLQKENIIDESGMPKERFSAEFPKEGPSILRIQQVVRGDSAAYFCASSTAWTGTNEKLFFGSGTQLSVL.

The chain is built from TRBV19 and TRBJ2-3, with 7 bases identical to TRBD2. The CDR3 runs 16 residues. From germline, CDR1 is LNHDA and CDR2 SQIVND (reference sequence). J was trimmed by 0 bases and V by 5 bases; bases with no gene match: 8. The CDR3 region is CASSLASGLSTDTQYF. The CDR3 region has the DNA TGTGCCAGTAGTTTAGCTAGCGGATTAAGCACAGATACGCAGTATTTT.

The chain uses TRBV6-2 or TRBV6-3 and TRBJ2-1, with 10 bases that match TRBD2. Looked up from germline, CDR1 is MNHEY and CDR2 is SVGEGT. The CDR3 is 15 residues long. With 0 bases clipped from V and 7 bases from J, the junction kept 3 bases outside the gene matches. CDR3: CASSYSGLATNEQFF. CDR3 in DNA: TGTGCCAGCAGTTACTCGGGACTAGCGACGAATGAGCAGTTCTTC.

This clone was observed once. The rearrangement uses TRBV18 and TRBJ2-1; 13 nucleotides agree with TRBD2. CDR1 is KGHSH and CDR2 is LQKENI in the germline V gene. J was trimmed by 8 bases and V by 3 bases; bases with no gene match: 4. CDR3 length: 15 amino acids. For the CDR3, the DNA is TGTGCCAGCTCACCGCCAGGACTAGCGGGAGATGAGCAGTTCTTC. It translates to CASSPPGLAGDEQFF.

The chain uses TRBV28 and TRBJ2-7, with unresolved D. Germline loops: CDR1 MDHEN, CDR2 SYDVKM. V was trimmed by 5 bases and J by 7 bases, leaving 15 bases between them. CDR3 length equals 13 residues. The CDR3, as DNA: TGTGCCAGCAGTGAGGCCCCCGAGCGTGAGCAGTACTTC. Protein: CASSEAPEREQYF.

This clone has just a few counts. The CDR3 sequence is CASSFKTGAPTYEQYF. The CDR3 DNA sequence: TGTGCCAGCAGCTTTAAAACAGGGGCCCCCACCTACGAGCAGTACTTC. This rearrangement joins TRBV7-2 to TRBJ2-7; the match to TRBD1 covers 7 bases. Trimming removed 3 bases from V and 2 bases from J; junction bases left unmatched: 10. The CDR3 covers 16 residues. Germline lookup yields CDR1 SGHTA and CDR2 FQGNSA.

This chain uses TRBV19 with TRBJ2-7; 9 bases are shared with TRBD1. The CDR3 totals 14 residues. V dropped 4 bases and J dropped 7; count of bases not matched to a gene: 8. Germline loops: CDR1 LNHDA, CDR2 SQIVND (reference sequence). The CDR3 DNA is TGTGCCAGTAGTAGCCGGGACAGGGCGTATGAGCAGTACTTC. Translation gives CASSSRDRAYEQYF.

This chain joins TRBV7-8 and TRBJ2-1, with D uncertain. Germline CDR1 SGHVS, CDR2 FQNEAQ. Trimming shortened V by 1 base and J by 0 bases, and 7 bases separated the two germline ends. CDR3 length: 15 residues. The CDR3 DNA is TGTGCCAGCAGCTTAGGTACTACCTCCTACAATGAGCAGTTCTTC. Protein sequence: CASSLGTTSYNEQFF. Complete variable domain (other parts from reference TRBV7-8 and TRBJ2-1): GAGVSQSPRYKVAKRGQDVALRCDPISGHVSLFWYQQALGQGPEFLTYFQNEAQLDKSGLPSDRFFAERPEGSVSTLKIQRTQQEDSAVYLCASSLGTTSYNEQFFGPGTRLTVL.

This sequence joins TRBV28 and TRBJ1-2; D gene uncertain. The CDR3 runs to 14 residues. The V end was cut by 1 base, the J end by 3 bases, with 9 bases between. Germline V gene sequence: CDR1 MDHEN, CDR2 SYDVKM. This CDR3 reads CASSLSGWDYGYTF. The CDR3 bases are TGTGCCAGCAGTTTATCGGGTTGGGACTATGGCTACACCTTC.

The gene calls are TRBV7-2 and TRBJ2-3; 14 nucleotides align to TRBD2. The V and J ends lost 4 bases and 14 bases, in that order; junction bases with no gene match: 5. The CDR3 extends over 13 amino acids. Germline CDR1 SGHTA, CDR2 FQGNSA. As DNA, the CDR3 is TGTGCCAGCAGCTGGGGACTAGCGGGAGACCGGTATTTT. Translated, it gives CASSWGLAGDRYF.

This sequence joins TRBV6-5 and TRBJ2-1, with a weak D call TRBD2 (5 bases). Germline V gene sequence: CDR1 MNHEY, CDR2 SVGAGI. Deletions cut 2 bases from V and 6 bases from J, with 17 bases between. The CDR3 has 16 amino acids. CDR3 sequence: CASSYTRESLFNEQFF. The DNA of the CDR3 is TGTGCCAGCAGTTACACGAGGGAGAGTCTTTTCAATGAGCAGTTCTTC.

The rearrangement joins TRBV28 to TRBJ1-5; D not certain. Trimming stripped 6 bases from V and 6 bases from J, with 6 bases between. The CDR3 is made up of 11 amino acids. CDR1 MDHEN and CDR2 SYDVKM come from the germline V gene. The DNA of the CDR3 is TGTGCCAGCAGCCGTCGTCAGCCCCAGCATTTT. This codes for CASSRRQPQHF.

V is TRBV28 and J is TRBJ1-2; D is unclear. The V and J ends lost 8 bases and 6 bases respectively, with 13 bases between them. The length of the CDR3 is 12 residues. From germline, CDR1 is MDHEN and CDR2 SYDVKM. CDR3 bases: TGTGCCAGCGCGTCCTCTTTGAATGGCTACACCTTC. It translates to CASASSLNGYTF.

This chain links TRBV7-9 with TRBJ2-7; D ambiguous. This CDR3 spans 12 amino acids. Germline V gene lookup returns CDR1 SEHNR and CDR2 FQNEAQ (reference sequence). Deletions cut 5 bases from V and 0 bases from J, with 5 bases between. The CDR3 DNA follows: TGTGCCAGCAGCCAGGACTCCTACGAGCAGTACTTC. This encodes CASSQDSYEQYF.

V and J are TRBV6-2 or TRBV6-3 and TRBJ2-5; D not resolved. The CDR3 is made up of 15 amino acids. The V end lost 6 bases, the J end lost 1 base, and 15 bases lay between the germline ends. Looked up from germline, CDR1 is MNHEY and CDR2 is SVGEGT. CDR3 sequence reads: CASSYSWMGQETQYF. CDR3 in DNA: TGTGCCAGCAGCTATAGCTGGATGGGCCAAGAGACCCAGTACTTC.

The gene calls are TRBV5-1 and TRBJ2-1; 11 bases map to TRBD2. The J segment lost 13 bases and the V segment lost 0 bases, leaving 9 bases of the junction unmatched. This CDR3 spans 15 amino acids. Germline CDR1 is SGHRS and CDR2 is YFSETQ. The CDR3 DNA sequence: TGCGCCAGCAGCTTGGAAGGTTCGACTAGCGGGATCCAGTTCTTC. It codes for CASSLEGSTSGIQFF.

CDR3 residues: CASSFWDRDTEAFF. CDR3 nucleotides: TGTGCCAGCAGCTTTTGGGACAGAGACACTGAAGCTTTCTTT. The V and J genes are TRBV5-6 and TRBJ1-1, with 7 positions matching TRBD1. V lost 2 bases to trimming and J lost 3 bases; unmatched junction nucleotides: 4. The CDR3 spans 14 residues. Germline V gene lookup returns CDR1 SGHDT and CDR2 YYEEEE.

The chain's CDR3 is CSVELRQGTDTQYF. DNA of the CDR3: TGCAGCGTTGAATTGAGACAGGGCACAGATACGCAGTATTTT. The chain carries TRBV29-1 and TRBJ2-3, with D possibly matching TRBD1 (6 bases). From germline, CDR1 is SQVTM and CDR2 ANQGSEA. The CDR3 totals 14 residues. The V gene lost 2 bases and the J gene lost 1 base, with 10 bases spanning the gap.

The CDR3 DNA sequence: TGTGCCAGTAGTATAGGGGCTAGCGGGTTCTACGAGCAGTACTTC. Amino acid sequence: CASSIGASGFYEQYF. V usage is TRBV19 and J usage is TRBJ2-7, with 8 bases lining up with TRBD2. CDR1 and CDR2 (germline): LNHDA, SQIVND (reference sequence). With 1 base clipped from V and 3 bases from J, the junction kept 5 bases outside the gene matches. The CDR3 has 15 residues.

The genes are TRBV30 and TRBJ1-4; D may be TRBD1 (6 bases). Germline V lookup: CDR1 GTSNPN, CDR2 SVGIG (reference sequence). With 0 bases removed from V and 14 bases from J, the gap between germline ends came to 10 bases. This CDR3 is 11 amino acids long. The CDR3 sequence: CAWSVRGHLFF. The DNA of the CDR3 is TGTGCCTGGAGTGTAAGGGGACATCTGTTTTTT.

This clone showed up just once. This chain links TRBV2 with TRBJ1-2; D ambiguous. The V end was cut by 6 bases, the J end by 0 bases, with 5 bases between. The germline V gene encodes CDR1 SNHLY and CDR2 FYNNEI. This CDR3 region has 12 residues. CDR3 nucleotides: TGTGCCAGCAGGGGAGCTAACTATGGCTACACCTTC. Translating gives CASRGANYGYTF.

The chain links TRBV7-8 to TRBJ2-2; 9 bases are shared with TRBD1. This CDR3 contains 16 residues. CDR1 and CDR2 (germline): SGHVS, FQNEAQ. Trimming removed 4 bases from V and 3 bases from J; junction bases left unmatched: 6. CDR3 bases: TGTGCCAGCAGCTCTACGGGACAGGGATACACCGGGGAGCTGTTTTTT. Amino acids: CASSSTGQGYTGELFF.

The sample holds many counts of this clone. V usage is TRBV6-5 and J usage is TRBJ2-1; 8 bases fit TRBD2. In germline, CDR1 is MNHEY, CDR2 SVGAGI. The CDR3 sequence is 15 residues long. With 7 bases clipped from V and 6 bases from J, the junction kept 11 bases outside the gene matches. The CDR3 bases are TGTGCCAGCATGGAAGGGAGCGGGAGCTCCAATGAGCAGTTCTTC. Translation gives CASMEGSGSSNEQFF.